This TCR beta chain is from a study of T cell repertoires in cytomegalovirus infection. Overall study: An indication of both CMV infection and matching HLA type came from public TCR beta signatures. Study results and limitations: Cumulative frequency of public TCR beta families picked out carriers of CMV plus the relevant HLA.

At least ten counts were recorded for this clonotype. Its antigen is undetermined. The CDR3 totals 15 residues. Trimming left V 0 bases short and J 5 bases short, with 10 bases between. CDR1 and CDR2 from the germline V gene are SEHNR and FQNEAQ (reference sequence). One entry per CDR3 protein, called by TCRdb with MiXCR from the reads. This sample has about 400,000 distinct CDR3 sequences, with around 18% found just once. Sequenced: PBMCs. This rearrangement joins TRBV7-9 to TRBJ1-4, with a weak D call TRBD1 (5 bases). This TCR derives from a human donor in good health (CMV status not recorded). Some clones in this sample may be carry-over from other donors' samples. The DNA for the CDR3 is TGTGCCAGCAGCTTAGCTTTATCAGGGAATGAAAAACTGTTTTTT. Its translation: CASSLALSGNEKLFF. The full variable domain, completed using reference TRBV7-9 and TRBJ1-4, is DTGVSQNPRHKITKRGQNVTFRCDPISEHNRLYWYRQTLGQGPEFLTYFQNEAQLEKSRLLSDRFSAERPKGSFSTLEIQRTEQGDSAMYLCASSLALSGNEKLFFGSGTQLSVL.